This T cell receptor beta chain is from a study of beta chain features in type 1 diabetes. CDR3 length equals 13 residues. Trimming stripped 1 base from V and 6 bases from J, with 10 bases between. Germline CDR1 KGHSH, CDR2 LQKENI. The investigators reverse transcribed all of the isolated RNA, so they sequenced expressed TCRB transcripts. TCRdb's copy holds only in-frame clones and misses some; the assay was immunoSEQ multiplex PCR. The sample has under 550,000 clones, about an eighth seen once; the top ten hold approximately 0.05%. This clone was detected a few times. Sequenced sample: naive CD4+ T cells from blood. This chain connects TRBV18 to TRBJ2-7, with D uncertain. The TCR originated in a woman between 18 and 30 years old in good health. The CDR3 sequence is CASSPRGLREQYF. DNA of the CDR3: TGTGCCAGCTCACCACGGGGTCTCCGCGAGCAGTACTTC.